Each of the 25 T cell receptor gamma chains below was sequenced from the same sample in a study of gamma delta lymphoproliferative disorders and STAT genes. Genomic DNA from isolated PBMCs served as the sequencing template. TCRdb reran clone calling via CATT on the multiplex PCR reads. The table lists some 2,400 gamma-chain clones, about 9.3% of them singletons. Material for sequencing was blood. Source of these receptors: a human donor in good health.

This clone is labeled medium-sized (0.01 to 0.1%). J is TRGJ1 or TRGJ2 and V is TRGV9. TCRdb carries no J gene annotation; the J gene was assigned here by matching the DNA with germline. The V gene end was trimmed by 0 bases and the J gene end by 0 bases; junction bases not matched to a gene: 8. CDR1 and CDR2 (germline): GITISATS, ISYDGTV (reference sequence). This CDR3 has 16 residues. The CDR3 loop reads CALWEVLDSNYYKKLF. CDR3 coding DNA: TGTGCCTTGTGGGAGGTGCTGGATTCGAATTATTATAAGAAACTCTTT.

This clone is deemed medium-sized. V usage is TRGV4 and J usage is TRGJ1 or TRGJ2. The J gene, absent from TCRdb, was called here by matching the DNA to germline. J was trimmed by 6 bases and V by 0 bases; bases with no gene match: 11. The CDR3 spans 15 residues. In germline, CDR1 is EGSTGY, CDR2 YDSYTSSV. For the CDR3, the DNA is TGTGCCACCTGGGATGGGCCGTTAGGATCTTATAAGAAACTCTTT. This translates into CATWDGPLGSYKKLF.

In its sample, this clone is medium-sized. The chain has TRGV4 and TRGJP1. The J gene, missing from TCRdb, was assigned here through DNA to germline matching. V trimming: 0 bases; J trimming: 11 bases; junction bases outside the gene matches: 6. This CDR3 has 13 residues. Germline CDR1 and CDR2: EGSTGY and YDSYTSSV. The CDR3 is CATWDGRGWFKIF. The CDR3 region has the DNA TGTGCCACCTGGGATGGGCGGGGATGGTTCAAGATATTT.

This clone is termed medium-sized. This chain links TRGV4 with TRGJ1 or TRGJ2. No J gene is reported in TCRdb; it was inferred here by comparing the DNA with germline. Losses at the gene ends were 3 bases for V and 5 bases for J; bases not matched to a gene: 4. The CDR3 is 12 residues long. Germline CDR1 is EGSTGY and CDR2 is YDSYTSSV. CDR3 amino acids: CATWDLDYKKLF. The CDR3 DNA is TGTGCCACCTGGGATTTAGATTATAAGAAACTCTTT.

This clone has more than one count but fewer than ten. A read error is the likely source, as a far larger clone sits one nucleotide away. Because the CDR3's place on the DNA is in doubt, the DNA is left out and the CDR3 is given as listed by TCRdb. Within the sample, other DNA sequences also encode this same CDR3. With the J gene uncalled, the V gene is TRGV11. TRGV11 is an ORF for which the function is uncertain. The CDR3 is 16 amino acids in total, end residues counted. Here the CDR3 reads CTTVPAGLGTYYKKLF.

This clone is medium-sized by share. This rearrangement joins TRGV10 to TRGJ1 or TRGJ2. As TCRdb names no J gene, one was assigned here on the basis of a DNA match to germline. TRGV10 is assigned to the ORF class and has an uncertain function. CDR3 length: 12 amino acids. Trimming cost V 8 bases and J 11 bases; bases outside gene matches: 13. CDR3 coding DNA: TGTGCTGCGTGGGATTATGTTGTGGAGAAACTCTTT. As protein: CAAWDYVVEKLF.

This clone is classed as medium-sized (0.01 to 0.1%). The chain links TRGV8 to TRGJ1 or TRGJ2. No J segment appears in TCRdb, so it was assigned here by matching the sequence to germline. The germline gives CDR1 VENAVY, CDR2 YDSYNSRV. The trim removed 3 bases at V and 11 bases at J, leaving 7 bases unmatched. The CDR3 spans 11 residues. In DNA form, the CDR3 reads TGTGCCACCTGGGATCTTGTTGAGAAACTCTTT. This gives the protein CATWDLVEKLF.

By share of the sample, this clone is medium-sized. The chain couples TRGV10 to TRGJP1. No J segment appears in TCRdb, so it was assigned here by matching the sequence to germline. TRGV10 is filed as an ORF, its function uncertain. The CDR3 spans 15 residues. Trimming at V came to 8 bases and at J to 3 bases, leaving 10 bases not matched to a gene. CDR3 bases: TGTGCTGCGTGGGATTGCAAAGCCACTGGTTGGTTCAAGATATTT. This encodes CAAWDCKATGWFKIF.

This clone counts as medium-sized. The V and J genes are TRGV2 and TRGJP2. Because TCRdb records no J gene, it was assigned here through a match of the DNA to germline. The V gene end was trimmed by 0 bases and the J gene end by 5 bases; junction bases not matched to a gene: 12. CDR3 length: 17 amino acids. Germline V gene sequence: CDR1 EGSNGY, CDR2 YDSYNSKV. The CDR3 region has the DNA TGTGCCACCTGGGACGGGCCTGGAAAGGGGAGTGATTGGATCAAGACGTTT. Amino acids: CATWDGPGKGSDWIKTF.

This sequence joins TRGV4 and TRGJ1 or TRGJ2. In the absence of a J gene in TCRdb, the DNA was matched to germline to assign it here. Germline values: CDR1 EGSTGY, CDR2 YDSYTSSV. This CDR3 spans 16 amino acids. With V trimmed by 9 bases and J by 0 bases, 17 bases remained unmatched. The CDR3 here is CATILGFGRNYYKKLF. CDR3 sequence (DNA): TGTGCCACCATATTAGGCTTCGGTCGGAATTATTATAAGAAACTCTTT.

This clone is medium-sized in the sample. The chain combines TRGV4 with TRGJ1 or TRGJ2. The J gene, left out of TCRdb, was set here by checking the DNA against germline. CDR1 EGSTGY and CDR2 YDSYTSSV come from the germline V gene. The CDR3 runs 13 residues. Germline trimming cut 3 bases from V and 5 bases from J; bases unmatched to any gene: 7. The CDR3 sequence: CATWDNANYKKLF. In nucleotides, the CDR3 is TGTGCCACCTGGGATAACGCCAATTATAAGAAACTCTTT.

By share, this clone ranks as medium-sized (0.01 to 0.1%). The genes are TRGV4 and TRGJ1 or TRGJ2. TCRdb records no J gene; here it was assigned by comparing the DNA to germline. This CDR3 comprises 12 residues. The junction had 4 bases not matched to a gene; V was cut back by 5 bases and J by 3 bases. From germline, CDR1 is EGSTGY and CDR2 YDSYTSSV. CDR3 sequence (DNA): TGTGCCACCTGGGCCCCTTATTATAAGAAACTCTTT. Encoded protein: CATWAPYYKKLF.

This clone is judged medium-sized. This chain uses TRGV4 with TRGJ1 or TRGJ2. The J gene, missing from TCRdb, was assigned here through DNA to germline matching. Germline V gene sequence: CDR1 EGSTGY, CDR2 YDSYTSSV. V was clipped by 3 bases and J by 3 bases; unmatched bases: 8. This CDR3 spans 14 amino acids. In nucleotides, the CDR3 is TGTGCCACCTGGGATTGGGGGGGTTATTATAAGAAACTCTTT. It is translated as CATWDWGGYYKKLF.

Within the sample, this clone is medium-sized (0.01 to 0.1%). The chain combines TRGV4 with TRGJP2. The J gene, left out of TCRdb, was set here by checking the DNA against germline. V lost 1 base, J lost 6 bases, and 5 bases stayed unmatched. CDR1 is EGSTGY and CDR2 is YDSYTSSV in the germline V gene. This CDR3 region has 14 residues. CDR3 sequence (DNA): TGTGCCACCTGGGATGGCGGAGGTGATTGGATCAAGACGTTT. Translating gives CATWDGGGDWIKTF.

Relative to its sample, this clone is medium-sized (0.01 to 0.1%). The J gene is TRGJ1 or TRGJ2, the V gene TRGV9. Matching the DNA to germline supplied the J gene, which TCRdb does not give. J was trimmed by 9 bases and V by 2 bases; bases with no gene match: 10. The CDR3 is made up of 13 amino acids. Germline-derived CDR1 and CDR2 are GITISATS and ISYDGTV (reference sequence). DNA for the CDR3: TGTGCCTTGTGGGAGGCGCCCACCCCTAAGAAACTCTTT. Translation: CALWEAPTPKKLF.

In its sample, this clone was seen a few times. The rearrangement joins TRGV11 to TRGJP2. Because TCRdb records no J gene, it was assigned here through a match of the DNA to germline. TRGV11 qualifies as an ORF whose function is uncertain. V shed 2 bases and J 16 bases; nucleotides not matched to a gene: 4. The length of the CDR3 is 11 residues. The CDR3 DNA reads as TGTGCCTGCTGGATTAGGCTGGACAAGACGTTT. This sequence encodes CACWIRLDKTF.

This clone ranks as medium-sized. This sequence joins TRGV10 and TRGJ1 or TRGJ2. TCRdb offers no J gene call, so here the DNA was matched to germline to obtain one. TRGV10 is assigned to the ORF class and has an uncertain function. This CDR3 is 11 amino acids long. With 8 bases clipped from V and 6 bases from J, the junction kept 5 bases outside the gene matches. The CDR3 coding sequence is TGTGCTGCGTGGGGGTGTTATAAGAAACTCTTT. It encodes CAAWGCYKKLF.

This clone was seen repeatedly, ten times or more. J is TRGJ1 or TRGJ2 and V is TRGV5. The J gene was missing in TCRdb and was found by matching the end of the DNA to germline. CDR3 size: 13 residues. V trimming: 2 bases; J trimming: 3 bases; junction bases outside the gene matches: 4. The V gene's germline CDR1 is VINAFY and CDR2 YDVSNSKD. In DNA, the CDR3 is TGTGCCACCTGGGACATTATTTATTATAAGAAACTCTTT. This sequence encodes CATWDIIYYKKLF.

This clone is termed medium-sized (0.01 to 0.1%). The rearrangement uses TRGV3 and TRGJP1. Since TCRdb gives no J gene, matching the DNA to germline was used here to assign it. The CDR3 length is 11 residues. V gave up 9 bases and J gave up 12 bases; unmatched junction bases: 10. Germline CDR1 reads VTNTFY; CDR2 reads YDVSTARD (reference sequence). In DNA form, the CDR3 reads TGTGCCACCCTGAGAAGTCGGTTCAAGATATTT. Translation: CATLRSRFKIF.

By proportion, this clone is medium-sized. CDR3 bases: TGTGCCACCTGGGATCCTTACATTCTACTTTATAAGAAACTCTTT. Translated, it gives CATWDPYILLYKKLF. The chain combines TRGV4 with TRGJ1 or TRGJ2. As TCRdb names no J gene, one was assigned here on the basis of a DNA match to germline. J was trimmed by 6 bases and V by 3 bases; bases with no gene match: 14. Germline values: CDR1 EGSTGY, CDR2 YDSYTSSV. This CDR3 spans 15 amino acids.

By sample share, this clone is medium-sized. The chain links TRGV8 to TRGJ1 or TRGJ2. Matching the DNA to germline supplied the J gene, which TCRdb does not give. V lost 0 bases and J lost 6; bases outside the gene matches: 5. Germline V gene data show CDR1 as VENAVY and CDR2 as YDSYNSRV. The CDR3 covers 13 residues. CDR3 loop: CATWDRPGYKKLF. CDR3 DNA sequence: TGTGCCACCTGGGATAGGCCGGGTTATAAGAAACTCTTT.

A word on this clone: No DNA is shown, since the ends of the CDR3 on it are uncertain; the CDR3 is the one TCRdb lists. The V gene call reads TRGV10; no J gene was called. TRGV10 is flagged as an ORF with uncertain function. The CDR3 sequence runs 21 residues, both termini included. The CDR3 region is CAAWDGTRIIIRNSLAVEQHF.

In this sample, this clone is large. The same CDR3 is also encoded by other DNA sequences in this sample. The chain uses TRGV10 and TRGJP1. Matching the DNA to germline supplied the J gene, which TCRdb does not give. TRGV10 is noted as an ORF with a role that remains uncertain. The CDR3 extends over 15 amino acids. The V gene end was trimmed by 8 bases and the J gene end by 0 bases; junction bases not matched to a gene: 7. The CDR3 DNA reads TGTGCTGCGTGGGACTTGTATACCACTGGTTGGTTCAAGATATTT. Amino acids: CAAWDLYTTGWFKIF.

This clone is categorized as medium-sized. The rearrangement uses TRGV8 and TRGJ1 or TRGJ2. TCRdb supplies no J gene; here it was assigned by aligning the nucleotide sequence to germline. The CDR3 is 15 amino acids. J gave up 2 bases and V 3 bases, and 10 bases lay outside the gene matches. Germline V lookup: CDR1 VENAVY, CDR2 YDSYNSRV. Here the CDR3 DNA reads TGTGCCACCTGGGATGAGTACCCATATTATTATAAGAAACTCTTT. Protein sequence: CATWDEYPYYYKKLF.

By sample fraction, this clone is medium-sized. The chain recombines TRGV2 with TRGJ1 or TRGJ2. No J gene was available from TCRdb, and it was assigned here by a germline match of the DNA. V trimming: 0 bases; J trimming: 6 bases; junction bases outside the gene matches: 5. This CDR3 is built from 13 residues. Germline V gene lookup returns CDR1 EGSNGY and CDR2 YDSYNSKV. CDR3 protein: CATWDGPFYKKLF. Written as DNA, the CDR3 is TGTGCCACCTGGGACGGGCCTTTTTATAAGAAACTCTTT.